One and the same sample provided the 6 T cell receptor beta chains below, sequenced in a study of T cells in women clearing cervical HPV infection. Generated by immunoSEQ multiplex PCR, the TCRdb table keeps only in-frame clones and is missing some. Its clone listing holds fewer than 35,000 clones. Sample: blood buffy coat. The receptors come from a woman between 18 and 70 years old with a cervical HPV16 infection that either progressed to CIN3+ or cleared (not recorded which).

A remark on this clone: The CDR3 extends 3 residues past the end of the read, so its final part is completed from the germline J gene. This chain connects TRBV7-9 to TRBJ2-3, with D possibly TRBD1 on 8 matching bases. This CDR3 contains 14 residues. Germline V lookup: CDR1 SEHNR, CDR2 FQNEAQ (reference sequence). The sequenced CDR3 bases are TGTGCCAGCAGCTTAGCAGTACAGGGGGGGACG. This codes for CASSLAVQGGT. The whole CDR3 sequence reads CASSLAVQGGTQYF.

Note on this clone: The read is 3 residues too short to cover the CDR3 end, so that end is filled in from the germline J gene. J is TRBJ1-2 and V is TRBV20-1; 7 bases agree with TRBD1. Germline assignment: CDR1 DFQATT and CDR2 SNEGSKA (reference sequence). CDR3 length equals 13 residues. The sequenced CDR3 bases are TGCAGTGCCGCACGATTAGGGACAGAGGGC. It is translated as CSAARLGTEG. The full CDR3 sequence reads CSAARLGTEGYTF.

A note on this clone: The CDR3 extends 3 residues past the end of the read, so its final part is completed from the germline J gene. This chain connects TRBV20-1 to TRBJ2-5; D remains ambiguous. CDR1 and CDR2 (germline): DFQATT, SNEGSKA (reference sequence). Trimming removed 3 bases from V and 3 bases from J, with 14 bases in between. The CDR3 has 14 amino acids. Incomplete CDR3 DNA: TGCAGTGCTAGGAGTTTGCGGTCAAAAGAGACC. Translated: CSARSLRSKET. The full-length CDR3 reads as CSARSLRSKETQYF.

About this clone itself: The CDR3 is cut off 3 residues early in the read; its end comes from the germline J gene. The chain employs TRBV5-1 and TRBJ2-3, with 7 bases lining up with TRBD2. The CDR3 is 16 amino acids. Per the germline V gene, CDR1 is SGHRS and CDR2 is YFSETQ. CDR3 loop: CASSLGGGDGNQPQYF. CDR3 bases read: TGCGCCAGCAGCTTGGGGGGAGGGGATGGCAATCAGCCG.

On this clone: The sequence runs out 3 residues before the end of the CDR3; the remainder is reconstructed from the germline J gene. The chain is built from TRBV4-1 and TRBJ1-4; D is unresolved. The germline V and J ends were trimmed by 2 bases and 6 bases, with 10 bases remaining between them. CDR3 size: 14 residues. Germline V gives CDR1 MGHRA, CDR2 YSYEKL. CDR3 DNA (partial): TGCGCCAGCAGCCAACCAGCGTACGATGAAAAA. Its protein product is CASSQPAYDEK. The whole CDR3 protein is CASSQPAYDEKLFF.

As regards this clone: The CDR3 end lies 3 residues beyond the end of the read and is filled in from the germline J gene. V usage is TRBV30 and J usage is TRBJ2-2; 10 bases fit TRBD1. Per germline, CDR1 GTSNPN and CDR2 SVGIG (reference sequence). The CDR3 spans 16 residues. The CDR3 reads CAWARDRGGANEKLFF. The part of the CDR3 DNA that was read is TGTGCCTGGGCCCGGGACAGGGGAGGAGCGAATGAAAAG.